This T cell receptor beta chain was obtained from a study of T cell responses to AZD1222 COVID-19 vaccine. The repertoire was sequenced with immunoSEQ multiplex PCR; TCRdb's copy has only in-frame clones and lacks some. The sample holds tens of thousands of clones, 88% seen once. This receptor was obtained from an adult who received the MenACWY meningococcal vaccine as a control. The sequencing here drew on peripheral blood, taken 28 days after the second dose of the MenACWY control vaccine.

Here the CDR3 reads CASSLGPSNEAFF. The CDR3 nucleotides are TGTGCCAGCAGCTTGGGGCCATCTAATGAAGCTTTCTTT. The rearrangement joins TRBV7-2 to TRBJ1-1, with D possibly being TRBD1 (5 bases). Per the germline V gene, CDR1 is SGHTA and CDR2 is FQGNSA. V lost 3 bases, J lost 7 bases, and 12 bases lay in between. CDR3 length equals 13 residues.